Following are 28 T cell receptor beta chains from one sample sequenced in a study of shared clonotypes between healthy human individuals. Measured with immunoSEQ multiplex PCR; TCRdb has only the in-frame clones, and not every one. The sample lists under 2.5 million clones, around 90% occurring once. Sequenced material: naive CD4+ T cells from PBMCs. The subset here: CD45RA+ positively selected. These receptors all come from a man aged 18 to 29 in good health. Some clones in this sample may be carry-over from other donors' samples.

The chain is built from TRBV2 and TRBJ1-5, with 11 nucleotides matching TRBD1. CDR3 length equals 19 residues. CDR1 SNHLY and CDR2 FYNNEI come from the germline V gene. The junction had 19 bases not matched to a gene; V was cut back by 6 bases and J by 6 bases. For the CDR3, the DNA is TGTGCCAGCAGCCAGCCCTCCCGGACAGGGGGCGCCGGCGGTCAGCCCCAGCATTTT. Translating it yields CASSQPSRTGGAGGQPQHF.

The V call is TRBV28, the J call TRBJ1-1, with D hard to call. V was shortened by 5 bases and J by 1 base, with 17 bases between the two germline ends. Germline CDR1 reads MDHEN; CDR2 reads SYDVKM. This CDR3 has 16 residues. The CDR3 loop is CASSRPRSGSNTEAFF. For the CDR3, the DNA is TGTGCCAGCAGTCGCCCCCGGTCGGGTTCGAACACTGAAGCTTTCTTT.

This clone occurred a few times. The chain carries TRBV19 and TRBJ2-7; D perhaps matches TRBD1 (5 bases). Trimming removed 7 bases from V and 0 bases from J, with 10 bases in between. The V gene's germline CDR1 is LNHDA and CDR2 SQIVND (reference sequence). The CDR3 spans 13 residues. This CDR3 reads CASTQGPSYEQYF. The CDR3 DNA reads as TGTGCCAGTACCCAGGGTCCCTCCTACGAGCAGTACTTC.

V and J are TRBV19 and TRBJ2-2; D possibly corresponds to TRBD2 (5 bases). Germline values: CDR1 LNHDA, CDR2 SQIVND (reference sequence). The CDR3 length is 11 residues. Trimming removed 9 bases at V and 8 bases at J, with 10 bases between. The CDR3, as DNA: TGTGCCAGCACCCGCGGGGGGGAGCTGTTTTTT. Translation: CASTRGGELFF. The whole variable domain, filled in from reference TRBV19 and TRBJ2-2, reads DGGITQSPKYLFRKEGQNVTLSCEQNLNHDAMYWYRQDPGQGLRLIYYSQIVNDFQKGDIAEGYSVSREKKESFPLTVTSAQKNPTAFYLCASTRGGELFFGEGSRLTVL.

V gene TRBV5-4 combines with J gene TRBJ1-1; TRBD1 agrees at 11 bases. The CDR3 covers 16 residues. Germline V CDR1 and CDR2: SGHNT, YYREEE (reference sequence). The V and J ends lost 2 bases and 0 bases, in that order; junction bases with no gene match: 3. The CDR3 sequence is CASSFGTGGLNTEAFF. Here the CDR3 DNA reads TGTGCCAGCAGCTTCGGGACAGGGGGGTTGAACACTGAAGCTTTCTTT.

V usage is TRBV5-6 and J usage is TRBJ2-3; 8 nucleotides match TRBD1. This CDR3 spans 14 amino acids. CDR1 and CDR2 from the germline V gene are SGHDT and YYEEEE. V gave up 4 bases and J gave up 3 bases; unmatched junction bases: 4. CDR3 bases: TGTGCCAGCAGCCCGGACAGGGTAACAGATACGCAGTATTTT. Amino acids: CASSPDRVTDTQYF.

The chain joins TRBV28 to TRBJ2-5; D is unresolved. Deletions cut 6 bases from V and 5 bases from J, with 7 bases between. The CDR3 loop spans 11 amino acids. Germline loops: CDR1 MDHEN, CDR2 SYDVKM. The CDR3 DNA reads as TGTGCCAGCAGCGCCTACGAGACCCAGTACTTC. Translating gives CASSAYETQYF.

On this clone: Other nucleotide sequences from this sample produce the same CDR3. V is TRBV18 and J is TRBJ2-1, with D uncertain. V shed 3 bases and J shed 2 bases, with 8 bases lying between them. The CDR3 length is 14 residues. In germline, CDR1 is KGHSH, CDR2 LQKENI. The CDR3 loop is CASSPTGTYNEQFF. The CDR3 DNA reads TGTGCCAGCTCACCGACTGGAACCTACAATGAGCAGTTCTTC.

The chain employs TRBV9 and TRBJ1-1; D is perhaps TRBD1 (5 bases). Germline V gives CDR1 SGDLS, CDR2 YYNGEE. Trimming took off 1 base at V and 4 bases at J, with 14 bases between the two ends. This CDR3 is built from 15 residues. Written as DNA, the CDR3 is TGTGCCAGCAGCGTAATCGGTGGGGGGAGCACTGAAGCTTTCTTT. Translated, it gives CASSVIGGGSTEAFF.

The rearrangement joins TRBV2 to TRBJ1-4, with 9 bases fitting TRBD1. There are 17 residues in the CDR3. J was trimmed by 7 bases and V by 6 bases; bases with no gene match: 15. The germline gives CDR1 SNHLY, CDR2 FYNNEI. CDR3: CASSAGTGWRRGEKLFF. The CDR3 DNA reads as TGTGCCAGCAGCGCCGGGACAGGGTGGAGGAGAGGTGAAAAACTGTTTTTT.

The V gene is TRBV5-1, the J gene TRBJ1-2, with 8 nucleotides matching TRBD1. The CDR3 extends over 16 amino acids. Germline trimming cut 0 bases from V and 0 bases from J; bases unmatched to any gene: 4. CDR1 and CDR2 (germline): SGHRS, YFSETQ. The CDR3 sequence: CASSLGAGGSNYGYTF. The CDR3 nucleotides read TGCGCCAGCAGCTTGGGGGCAGGGGGCTCTAACTATGGCTACACCTTC.

The chain's CDR3 is CASSFPGTLYEQYF. CDR3 bases: TGCGCCAGCAGCTTTCCCGGGACACTCTACGAGCAGTACTTC. The V call is TRBV5-1, the J call TRBJ2-7, with D maybe TRBD1 (6 bases). The ends were cut back, 2 bases at V and 3 bases at J, with 12 bases in the middle. The CDR3 runs 14 residues. Germline V gene lookup returns CDR1 SGHRS and CDR2 YFSETQ. Combining the CDR3 with reference TRBV5-1 and TRBJ2-7 gives the whole variable domain KAGVTQTPRYLIKTRGQQVTLSCSPISGHRSVSWYQQTPGQGLQFLFEYFSETQRNKGNFPGRFSGRQFSNSRSEMNVSTLELGDSALYLCASSFPGTLYEQYFGPGTRLTVT.

The chain joins TRBV28 to TRBJ2-3; D is possibly TRBD2 (5 bases). V shed 10 bases and J shed 5 bases, with 19 bases lying between them. CDR3 length: 14 residues. The germline V gene encodes CDR1 MDHEN and CDR2 SYDVKM. The CDR3 region is CATLLGESVDTQYF. As DNA, the CDR3 is TGTGCCACCCTACTCGGGGAGAGTGTAGATACGCAGTATTTT.

The V call is TRBV4-2, the J call TRBJ1-1; the D is unclear. Germline V CDR1 and CDR2: LGHNA, YNFKEQ. V lost 0 bases and J 0 bases, leaving 8 bases between the germline ends. CDR3 length: 15 residues. This CDR3 reads CASSQETRMNTEAFF. The CDR3 region has the DNA TGTGCCAGCAGCCAAGAAACACGGATGAACACTGAAGCTTTCTTT.

This clone was seen a single time. CDR3 residues: CASSSLGLAGETQYF. CDR3 nucleotide sequence: TGTGCCAGCAGCTCTTTAGGACTAGCGGGAGAGACCCAGTACTTC. V gene TRBV5-6 combines with J gene TRBJ2-5, with 11 positions matching TRBD2. CDR3 length equals 15 residues. V trimming: 3 bases; J trimming: 4 bases; junction bases outside the gene matches: 5. Germline V lookup: CDR1 SGHDT, CDR2 YYEEEE.

Written as DNA, the CDR3 is TGCGCCAGCAGTTCCGGCAAGAAGAACACTGAAGCTTTCTTT. Amino acid sequence: CASSSGKKNTEAFF. This chain links TRBV4-1 with TRBJ1-1; no clear D. This CDR3 contains 14 residues. Germline V CDR1 and CDR2: MGHRA, YSYEKL. Trimming removed 6 bases from V and 1 base from J, with 12 bases in between.

The chain uses TRBV5-5 and TRBJ2-7, with TRBD1 matching over 8 bases. The V and J ends lost 1 base and 1 base, in that order; junction bases with no gene match: 10. CDR3 length equals 17 residues. Germline assignment: CDR1 SGHKS and CDR2 YYEKEE (reference sequence). In DNA, the CDR3 is TGTGCCAGCAGCTTGACGTCCACAGGGGGACCATCCTACGAGCAGTACTTC. This sequence encodes CASSLTSTGGPSYEQYF.

A remark on this clone: Distinct nucleotide sequences in the sample also encode this CDR3. This sequence joins TRBV7-2 and TRBJ2-3; no reliable D call. This CDR3 has 14 residues. Trimming stripped 1 base from V and 0 bases from J, with 5 bases between. Germline V gene lookup returns CDR1 SGHTA and CDR2 FQGNSA. The CDR3 here is CASSLGLSTDTQYF. CDR3 nucleotide sequence: TGTGCCAGCAGCTTAGGGCTCAGCACAGATACGCAGTATTTT.

The chain has TRBV19 and TRBJ2-5; tentatively, D is TRBD1 or TRBD2 (5 bases each). Trimming cost V 2 bases and J 2 bases, with 18 bases left between them. CDR1 LNHDA and CDR2 SQIVND come from the germline V gene (reference sequence). This CDR3 contains 17 residues. CDR3 nucleotide sequence: TGTGCCAGTAGTATATCCCGCCGGGGCCAGCGTCAAGAGACCCAGTACTTC. It yields the protein CASSISRRGQRQETQYF.

The chain recombines TRBV27 with TRBJ1-1; TRBD1 aligns across 9 bases. Germline V gene data show CDR1 as MNHEY and CDR2 as SMNVEV (reference sequence). The J segment lost 10 bases and the V segment lost 5 bases, leaving 8 bases of the junction unmatched. The CDR3 extends over 13 amino acids. In nucleotides, the CDR3 is TGTGCCAGCAGTGTAGGGACAGGGATCGGAGCTTTCTTT. Translated: CASSVGTGIGAFF.

The chain links TRBV6-9 to TRBJ2-3; maybe TRBD1 (6 bases). Trimming stripped 6 bases from V and 1 base from J, with 14 bases between. The CDR3 totals 15 residues. Germline CDR1 reads MNHGY; CDR2 reads SVAAGI. CDR3 sequence reads: CASRFTGIGTDTQYF. CDR3 DNA: TGTGCCAGCAGATTTACAGGGATCGGCACAGATACGCAGTATTTT.

This clone was counted a single time. The chain links TRBV30 to TRBJ1-2; 7 nucleotides agree with TRBD1. With 3 bases clipped from V and 4 bases from J, the junction kept 11 bases outside the gene matches. The CDR3 consists of 15 residues. Germline V gene sequence: CDR1 GTSNPN, CDR2 SVGIG (reference sequence). The CDR3 loop reads CAWSDGRQGLYGYTF. The CDR3, as DNA: TGTGCCTGGAGCGACGGGAGACAGGGCCTCTATGGCTACACCTTC.

This clone was recorded once. The chain couples TRBV6-1 to TRBJ2-7; 7 bases align to TRBD1. Trimming cost V 0 bases and J 4 bases; bases outside gene matches: 12. The germline gives CDR1 MNHNS, CDR2 SASEGT. The CDR3 is 17 amino acids. CDR3 protein: CASSEADNRGWLYEQYF. In DNA form, the CDR3 reads TGTGCCAGCAGTGAAGCAGACAACAGGGGCTGGCTGTACGAGCAGTACTTC.

The V and J genes are TRBV6-5 and TRBJ2-5; TRBD2 might be the D (6 bases). This CDR3 contains 12 residues. The V and J ends lost 6 bases and 5 bases respectively, with 10 bases between them. Looked up from germline, CDR1 is MNHEY and CDR2 is SVGAGI. CDR3 residues: CASRGLTETQYF. DNA of the CDR3: TGTGCCAGCAGGGGACTTACGGAGACCCAGTACTTC.

CDR3 sequence (DNA): TGTGCCAGCAGCCCCCTAGGAGGTTTGAACACCGGGGAGCTGTTTTTT. This sequence encodes CASSPLGGLNTGELFF. The chain carries TRBV27 and TRBJ2-2; D may be TRBD2 (5 bases). The germline gives CDR1 MNHEY, CDR2 SMNVEV (reference sequence). This CDR3 spans 16 amino acids. The V gene lost 6 bases and the J gene lost 1 base, with 15 bases spanning the gap.

The genes are TRBV27 and TRBJ2-1, with D unresolved. Trimming stripped 4 bases from V and 1 base from J, with 17 bases between. This CDR3 has 17 amino acids. The V gene's germline CDR1 is MNHEY and CDR2 SMNVEV (reference sequence). The chain's CDR3 is CASSSRPGPPSYNEQFF. As DNA, the CDR3 is TGTGCCAGCAGTTCCCGACCGGGCCCCCCGTCCTACAATGAGCAGTTCTTC.

The V call is TRBV28, the J call TRBJ2-7, with TRBD1 matching 9 bases. CDR1 is MDHEN, CDR2 SYDVKM, per germline. CDR3 size: 18 residues. V lost 5 bases and J lost 4; bases outside the gene matches: 18. CDR3 nucleotides: TGTGCCAGCAGTCACCTTTCGCCGGACAGGGGACGGGGATACGAGCAGTACTTC. Translated, it gives CASSHLSPDRGRGYEQYF.

The chain combines TRBV10-3 with TRBJ2-1, with D unclear. The length of the CDR3 is 12 residues. V was pared by 8 bases and J by 5 bases, with 10 bases between. Germline V gene lookup returns CDR1 ENHRY and CDR2 SYGVKD. The chain's CDR3 is CAIRRRHNEQFF. In DNA form, the CDR3 reads TGTGCCATCCGGAGACGCCACAATGAGCAGTTCTTC.